Listed below are T cell receptor beta chains from one sample, sequenced in a study of T-cell reconstitution after alpha-beta-depleted transplantation in children. In TCRdb, the PCR reads were re-called with MiXCR into one record per CDR3 protein. The data show some 200,000 distinct CDR3 sequences, with about 6.6% seen just once and roughly 6% held by the top ten. The sample was PBMCs, taken before TCRalphabeta/CD19-depleted stem cell transplant. These receptors originate from a boy younger than 10 with acute lymphoblastic leukemia, due to receive a stem cell transplant. Each CDR3 is given with its conserved first and last residue. A D gene is named only where the DNA matches it firmly. A row's size may be missing; if present it is once, few, many or a size class.

j_call | d_call | clone_size | v_call | cdr3_aa | cdr3_nt
TRBJ2-3 | - | many | TRBV5-1 | CASSLVGDTQYF | TGCGCCAGCAGCTTGGTTGGAGATACGCAGTATTTT
TRBJ2-7 | - | many | TRBV5-1 | CASSFDSGWQYF | TGCGCCAGCAGCTTTGATTCAGGGTGGCAGTACTTC
TRBJ1-4 | TRBD1 | few | TRBV20-1 | CSALGQGNEKLFF | TGCAGTGCCCTGGGACAGGGCAATGAAAAACTGTTTTTT
TRBJ2-7 | - | many | TRBV20-1 | CSARYGPLYEQYF | TGCAGTGCTAGATACGGTCCCCTCTACGAGCAGTACTTC
TRBJ2-1 | TRBD1 | many | TRBV6-1 | CASSRTGTAVYNEQFF | TGTGCCAGCAGTAGAACCGGGACAGCGGTCTACAATGAGCAGTTCTTC
TRBJ2-5 | - | many | TRBV5-1 | CASSLVTGGQETQYF | TGCGCCAGCAGCTTGGTCACGGGTGGCCAAGAGACCCAGTACTTC
TRBJ1-4 | TRBD1 | many | TRBV20-1 | CSARSLLTGARREKLFF | TGCAGTGCTAGATCGTTACTTACAGGGGCCCGACGAGAAAAACTGTTTTTT
TRBJ1-2 | - | many | TRBV9 | CASSPGSGGGYTF | TGTGCCAGCAGCCCAGGGTCCGGAGGGGGCTACACCTTC
TRBJ2-3 | - | few | TRBV6-5 | CASSYGQRTDTQYF | TGTGCCAGCAGTTATGGCCAACGCACAGATACGCAGTATTTT
TRBJ1-2 | TRBD1 | many | TRBV29-1 | CSGGQGDYGYTF | TGCAGCGGCGGACAGGGAGACTATGGCTACACCTTC
TRBJ2-1 | TRBD2 | many | TRBV3-1 | CASSQPLADNEQFF | TGTGCCAGCAGCCAGCCCCTAGCGGACAATGAGCAGTTCTTC
TRBJ2-1 | - | - | TRBV20-1 | CSVKSAGNEQFF | TGCAGTGTCAAAAGCGCGGGCAATGAGCAGTTCTTC
TRBJ2-5 | TRBD2 | many | TRBV7-9 | CASRGASGIGETQYF | TGTGCCAGCAGGGGAGCTAGCGGGATAGGAGAGACCCAGTACTTC
TRBJ1-6 | TRBD1 | many | TRBV28 | CASSNGQGARAYNSPLHF | TGTGCCAGCAGCAACGGACAGGGGGCGAGGGCCTATAATTCACCCCTCCACTTT
TRBJ1-1 | TRBD1 | many | TRBV5-1 | CASSSNRGVGSSEAFF | TGCGCCAGCAGCTCAAACAGGGGAGTGGGCTCGTCGGAAGCTTTCTTT